This T cell receptor beta chain was sequenced for a study of shared clonotypes between healthy human individuals. The split of CD4+ cells yielded CD45RA+ naive and CD45RA-negative memory subsets. Assay used: immunoSEQ multiplex PCR; TCRdb lists only in-frame clones, some missing. The table has around 980,000 clones, approximately 80% seen once. Germline V CDR1 and CDR2: SGHAT, FQNNGV. This CDR3 is 14 amino acids long. V was cut by 5 bases and J by 4 bases, with 14 bases left in between. This TCR came from a man between 18 and 29 years old in good health. Some clones in this sample may be carry-over from other donors' samples. Sequencing was carried out using memory CD4+ T cells from PBMCs. Subset reported: CD45RA-negative fraction. The J gene is TRBJ1-1, the V gene TRBV11-2, with D tentatively TRBD1 (5 bases). CDR3 bases: TGTGCCAGCAGCCCGATGGGGGGTTTCACTGAAGCTTTCTTT. Amino acids: CASSPMGGFTEAFF. Variable domain in full (rest from reference TRBV11-2 and TRBJ1-1): EAGVAQSPRYKIIEKRQSVAFWCNPISGHATLYWYQQILGQGPKLLIQFQNNGVVDDSQLPKDRFSAERLKGVDSTLKIQPAKLEDSAVYLCASSPMGGFTEAFFGQGTRLTVV.